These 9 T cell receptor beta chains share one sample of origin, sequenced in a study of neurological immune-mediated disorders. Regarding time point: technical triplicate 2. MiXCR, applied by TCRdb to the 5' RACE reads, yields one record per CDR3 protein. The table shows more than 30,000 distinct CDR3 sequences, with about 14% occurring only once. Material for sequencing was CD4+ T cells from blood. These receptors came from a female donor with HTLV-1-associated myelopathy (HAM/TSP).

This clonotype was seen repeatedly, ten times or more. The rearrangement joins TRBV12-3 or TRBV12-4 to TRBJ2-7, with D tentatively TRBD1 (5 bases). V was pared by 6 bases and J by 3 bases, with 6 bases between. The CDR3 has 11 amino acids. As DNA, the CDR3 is TGTGCCAGCAGCGACAGCTACGAGCAGTACTTC. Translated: CASSDSYEQYF.

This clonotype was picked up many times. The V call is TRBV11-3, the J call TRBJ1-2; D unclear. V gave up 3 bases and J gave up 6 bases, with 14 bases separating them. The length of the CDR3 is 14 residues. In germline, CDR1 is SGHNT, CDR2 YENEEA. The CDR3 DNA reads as TGTGCCAGCAGCTTTAAACCGCAAACCGATGGCTACACCTTC. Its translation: CASSFKPQTDGYTF.

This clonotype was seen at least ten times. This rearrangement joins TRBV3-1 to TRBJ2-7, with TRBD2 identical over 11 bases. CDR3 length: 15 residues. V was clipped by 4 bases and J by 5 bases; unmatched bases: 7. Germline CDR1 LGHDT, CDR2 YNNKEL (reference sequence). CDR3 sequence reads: CASSLLAGGGNEQYF. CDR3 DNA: TGTGCCAGCAGCCTCCTAGCGGGAGGAGGGAACGAGCAGTACTTC.

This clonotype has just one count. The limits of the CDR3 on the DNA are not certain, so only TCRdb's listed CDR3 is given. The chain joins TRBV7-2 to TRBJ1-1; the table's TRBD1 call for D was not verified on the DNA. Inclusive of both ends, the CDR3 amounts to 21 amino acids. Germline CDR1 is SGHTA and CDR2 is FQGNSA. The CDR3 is CASSFYICSAARGGMNTEAFF.

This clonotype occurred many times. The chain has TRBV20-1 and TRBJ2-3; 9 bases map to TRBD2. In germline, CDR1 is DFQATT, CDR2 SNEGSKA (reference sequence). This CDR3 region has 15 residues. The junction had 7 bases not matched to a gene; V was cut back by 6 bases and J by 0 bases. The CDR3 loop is CSAKPAGGSTDTQYF. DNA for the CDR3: TGCAGTGCCAAGCCAGCGGGAGGAAGCACAGATACGCAGTATTTT.

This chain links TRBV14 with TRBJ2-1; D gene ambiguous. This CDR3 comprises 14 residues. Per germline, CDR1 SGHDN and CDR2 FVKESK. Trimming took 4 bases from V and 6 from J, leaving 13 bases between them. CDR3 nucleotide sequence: TGTGCCAGCAGCCGTACCGACACCGGCAATGAGCAGTTCTTC. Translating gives CASSRTDTGNEQFF.

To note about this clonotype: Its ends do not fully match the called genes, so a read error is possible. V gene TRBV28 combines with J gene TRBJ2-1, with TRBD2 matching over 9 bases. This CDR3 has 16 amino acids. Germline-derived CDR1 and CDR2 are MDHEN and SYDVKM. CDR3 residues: CASSSLGLATIIIKLF. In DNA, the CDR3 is TGTGCCAGCAGTTCCCTAGGACTAGCGACGATCATCATTAAGTTATTC.

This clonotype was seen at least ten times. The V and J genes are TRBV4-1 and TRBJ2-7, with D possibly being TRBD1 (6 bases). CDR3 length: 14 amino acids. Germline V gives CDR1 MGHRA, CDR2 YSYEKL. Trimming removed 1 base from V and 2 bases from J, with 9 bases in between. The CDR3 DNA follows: TGCGCCAGCAGCCAAGGACAGGCTCCCTACGAGCAGTACTTC. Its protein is CASSQGQAPYEQYF.

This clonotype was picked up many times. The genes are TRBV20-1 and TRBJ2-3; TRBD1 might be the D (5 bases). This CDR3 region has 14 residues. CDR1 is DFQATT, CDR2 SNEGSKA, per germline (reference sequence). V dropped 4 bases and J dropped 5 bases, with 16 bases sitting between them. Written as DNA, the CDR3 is TGCAGTGCTATTGGGCCAGGGTTCATAGATACGCAGTATTTT. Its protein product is CSAIGPGFIDTQYF.